This T cell receptor (delta chain) stems from a study of gamma-delta T cells after stem cell transplantation. TCRdb called clones anew from the RT-PCR reads with CATT. Seen here are some 14,000 delta-chain clones, about 8.5% observed once, and the top ten hold about 60%. The CDR3 extends over 21 amino acids. Germline CDR1 is GEAIGNYY and CDR2 is EKD. The V segment lost 3 bases and the J segment 0 bases; nucleotides outside the gene matches: 11. This clone has just a few counts. TCRdb's protein, taken from a much larger clone, differs from this DNA's translation at residue 5, likely owing to a read error; the protein displayed comes from the DNA.

The chain uses TRDV2 and TRDJ3, with TRDD3 matching 12 bases. Sequenced: gamma-delta T cells. The TCR was taken from a human donor. It is not recorded whose cells these are; they may come from a transplant donor. The CDR3 sequence is CACDSLTGGYKSSWDTRQMFF. In DNA form, the CDR3 reads TGTGCCTGTGACTCCCTTACTGGGGGATACAAGAGCTCCTGGGACACCCGACAGATGTTTTTC.